This T cell receptor (beta chain) emerged from a study of blood T cells in healthy people across ages (dated by TCRdb to the mid-2010s). With regard to the full study: In model experiments, roughly one uniquely barcoded TCR beta cDNA molecule per two T cells was captured by template switching. Using deep sequencing normalized with unique cDNA molecular identifiers, the study measured how TCR beta repertoire diversity changes with age. Four age groups were formed from the donors: young (average about 15 years), middle-aged (around 40), aged (approximately 60) and long-lived (more than 75). For two donors (one aged 18 to 30 and one aged 80 or older), the study analyzed two additional independent replicas of 1 million unique cDNA reads from the same blood draw. Donors of different ages were randomly distributed across sequencing lanes to avoid experimental bias.

What the authors observed across the whole study: Estimates of total diversity from one million sequenced T cells were regarded as lower bounds and underestimates. As age increased, observed TCR beta diversity per million T cells dropped in a roughly linear way, and a significant reduction was already evident by age about 40. The CMV infection status of donors was not known, potentially confounding age-related changes in expanded clonotypes. Bulk unsorted PBMC profiling prevented conclusive comparison of naive and antigen-experienced compartments. There was a strong correlation between observed TCR beta diversity and the percentage of naive T cells measured by flow cytometry. Compared with the aged group, the long-lived group had more naive CD4+ T cells, fewer expanded clones and increased TCR diversity, suggesting age selection.

The roughly 42 donors, aged about 6 to 90 years, were systemically healthy Caucasian individuals from Russia. Each donor gave around 9.9 milliliters of peripheral blood, collected into EDTA-treated Vacutainer tubes. Ficoll-Paque density-gradient centrifugation was used to isolate PBMCs, with at least 7 million per sample. Trizol reagent was used to extract total RNA from the PBMCs, yielding at least 5 micrograms per sample. For every donor, flow cytometry on a PBMC aliquot measured the percentage of naive CD45RAhigh/CD27high T cells. V is trimmed back by 6 bases and J by 5 bases, and the junction contains 12 bases that no gene match accounts for. The germline V gene (reference sequence) specifies DFQATT as CDR1 and SNEGSKA as CDR2. The CDR3 goes from the cysteine to the phenylalanine over 15 residues. Only the CDR3 portion is preserved as DNA: 45 bases, with reading frame beginning at the first base.

To prepare the library, 5' RACE was applied. Instrument on record: Illumina HiSeq 2500. A second roughly 6 to 11 cycle PCR used a sample-barcoded 5' primer and a J-beta primer mix. A template-switch 5' adaptor carrying 12 random nucleotides introduced a unique molecular identifier onto each TCR beta cDNA molecule. Each sample yielded at least 3 million CDR3-containing paired-end reads. First-strand cDNA was synthesized from all RNA with the Mint cDNA synthesis kit, primed by a TRBC-specific oligonucleotide. Following uracil-DNA glycosylase treatment, a first 18-cycle PCR with universal primers M1SS and BC2_uni_R was performed on all cDNA. Processing in the source paper ran as follows. For normalization, 1 million high-quality reads, each with a distinct molecular identifier, were randomly selected from each sample. Reads with shared molecular identifiers were discarded instead of being binned into consensus sequences. MiTCR, with a Q25 quality threshold and the strictest error-elimination algorithm, was used for CDR3 identification, clonotype clustering and error correction. Lower-bound total TCR beta diversity was estimated with a nonparametric unseen species model using Euler transformation. Using fastp trimming at Q25 and MiXCR clonotype assembly, TCRdb reanalyzed the public sequencing data and kept in-frame beta chains. Rows are unified per CDR3 protein, each entry keeping the most common DNA and genes. TCRdb, rather than the study authors, made the V and J calls. This sample comprises about 680,000 distinct CDR3 sequences, about half of them detected only once. Under 35% of the sample is in the top ten clones.

Details on this clonotype: It has no known antigen specificity. Base-call qualities are not available, and no considerably larger clone is one nucleotide away.

Sequencing was done on a sample of blood. The sequence links TRBV20-1 to TRBJ1-1; 10 bases in the junction line up with TRBD1. The source is an older woman in good health. DNA sequence: TGCAGTGCCCTCCCCCGACAGGGGGCAGGGACTGAAGCTTTCTTT. This is translated as CSALPRQGAGTEAFF.